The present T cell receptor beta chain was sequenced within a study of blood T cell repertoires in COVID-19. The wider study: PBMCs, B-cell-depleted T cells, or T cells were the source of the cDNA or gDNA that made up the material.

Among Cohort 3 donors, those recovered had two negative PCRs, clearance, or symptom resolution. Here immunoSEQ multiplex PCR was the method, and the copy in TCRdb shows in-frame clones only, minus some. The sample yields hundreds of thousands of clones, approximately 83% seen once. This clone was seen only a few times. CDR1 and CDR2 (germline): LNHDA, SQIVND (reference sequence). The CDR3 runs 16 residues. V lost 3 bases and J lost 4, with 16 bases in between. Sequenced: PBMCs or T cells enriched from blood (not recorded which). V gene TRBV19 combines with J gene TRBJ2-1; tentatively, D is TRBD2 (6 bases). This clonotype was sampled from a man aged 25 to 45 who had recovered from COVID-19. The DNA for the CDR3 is TGTGCCAGTAGTATCTCAGGGATGGCGGGGTACAATGAGCAGTTCTTC. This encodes CASSISGMAGYNEQFF.